Described below is a single TCR beta chain sequence and its context. This entry is derived from a study of blood T cell repertoires in COVID-19. Study context: There were acute and convalescent COVID-19 samples, and they came from the United States, Italy and Spain. T cells, B-cell-depleted T cells, or PBMCs provided the cDNA or gDNA that served as material.

Per the original methods: It was from reference gene primer amplification that nucleated cell counts were estimated. Repertoires were generated with immunoSEQ multiplex PCR, while TCRdb's copy carries only in-frame clones and drops some. Clonal size and the V and J genes are those of that table, whereas D and trimming came from the DNA. This sample yields 95,000 to 150,000 clones, of which 65% to 90% are seen a single time; roughly an eighth belongs to the top ten. The CDR3 contains 18 residues. With 3 bases clipped from V and 5 bases from J, the junction kept 8 bases outside the gene matches. CDR1 is KGHSH and CDR2 is LQKENI in the germline V gene.

Sequences were obtained from peripheral blood. The clonotype comes from a human donor in a cohort sampled during active COVID-19. The rearrangement uses TRBV18 and TRBJ2-2; 14 bases align to TRBD2. Written as DNA, the CDR3 is TGTGCCAGCTCACCTCTTTATGGGACTAGCGGGAGAACCGGGGAGCTGTTTTTT. As protein: CASSPLYGTSGRTGELFF. Based on the CDR3 plus reference TRBV18 and TRBJ2-2, the full variable domain is NAGVMQNPRHLVRRRGQEARLRCSPMKGHSHVYWYRQLPEEGLKFMVYLQKENIIDESGMPKERFSAEFPKEGPSILRIQQVVRGDSAAYFCASSPLYGTSGRTGELFFGEGSRLTVL.